The source of this T cell receptor (beta chain) is a study of OX40 agonist ivuxolimab in advanced cancers. In the case of this clone: Antigen: not known.

General study findings and limits: Nonresponders, in some cases, also had low normalized T-cell clonal expansion. Partial responders receiving 0.1-3.0 mg/kg showed among the lowest clonal expansion. At 0.1 to 3.0 mg/kg and by week 6, clonal expansion occurred in CD4+ and CD8+ blood T cells.

TCRdb's table, derived via immunoSEQ multiplex PCR, lists solely in-frame clones and lacks some. The table includes 96,000 or so clones, 90% detected once. CDR3 length: 11 amino acids. With 11 bases clipped from V and 8 bases from J, the junction kept 4 bases outside the gene matches. Germline-derived CDR1 and CDR2 are MNHEY and SVGAGI. This clonotype originated in an adult with an advanced solid tumor such as melanoma, head and neck, liver or kidney cancer. This rearrangement joins TRBV6-5 to TRBJ2-1, with 9 bases matching TRBD1. This specimen consisted of CD4+ or CD8+ T cells sorted from blood, obtained in a trial of the OX40 agonist ivuxolimab. In DNA, the CDR3 is TGTGCCTCCCGACAGGGGGATGAGCAGTTCTTC. It encodes CASRQGDEQFF.